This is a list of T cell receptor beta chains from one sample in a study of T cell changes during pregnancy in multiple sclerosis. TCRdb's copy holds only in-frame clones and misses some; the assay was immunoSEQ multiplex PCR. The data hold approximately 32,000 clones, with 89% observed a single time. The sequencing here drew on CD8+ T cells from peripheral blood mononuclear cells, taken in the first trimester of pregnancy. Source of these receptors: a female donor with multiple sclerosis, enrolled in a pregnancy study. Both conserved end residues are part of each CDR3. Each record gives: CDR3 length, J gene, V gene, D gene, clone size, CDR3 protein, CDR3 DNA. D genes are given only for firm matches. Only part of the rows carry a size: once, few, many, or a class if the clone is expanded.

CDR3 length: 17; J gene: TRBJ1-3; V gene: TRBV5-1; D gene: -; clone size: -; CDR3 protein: CASSSTGTPSSGNTIYF; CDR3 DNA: TGCGCCAGCAGCTCCACCGGGACACCGAGCTCTGGAAACACCATATATTTT
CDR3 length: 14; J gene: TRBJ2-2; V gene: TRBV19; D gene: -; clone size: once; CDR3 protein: CASSIVIDTGELFF; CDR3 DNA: TGTGCCAGTAGTATAGTAATAGACACCGGGGAGCTGTTTTTT
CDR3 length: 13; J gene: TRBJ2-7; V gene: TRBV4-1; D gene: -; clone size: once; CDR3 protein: CASSQDEEYEQYF; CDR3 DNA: TGCGCCAGCAGCCAAGACGAGGAATACGAGCAGTACTTC
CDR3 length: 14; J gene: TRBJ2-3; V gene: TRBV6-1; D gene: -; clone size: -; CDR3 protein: CASSRFGSADTQYF; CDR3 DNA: TGTGCCAGCTCCCGATTCGGGAGTGCAGATACGCAGTATTTT
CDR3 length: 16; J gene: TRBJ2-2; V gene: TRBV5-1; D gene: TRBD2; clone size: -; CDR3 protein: CASSPTGLAATGELFF; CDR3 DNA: TGCGCCAGCTCGCCCACGGGACTAGCGGCTACCGGGGAGCTGTTTTTT
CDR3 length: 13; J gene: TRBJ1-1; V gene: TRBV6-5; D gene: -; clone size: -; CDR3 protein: CASSYGTVAEAFF; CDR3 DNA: TGTGCCAGCAGTTACGGGACTGTGGCTGAAGCTTTCTTT
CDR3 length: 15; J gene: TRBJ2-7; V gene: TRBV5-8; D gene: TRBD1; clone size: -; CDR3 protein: CASSRSPDRDDEQYF; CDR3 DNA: TGTGCCAGCAGTCGCTCCCCGGACAGGGACGACGAGCAGTACTTC
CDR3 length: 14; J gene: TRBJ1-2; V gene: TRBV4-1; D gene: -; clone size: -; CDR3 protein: CASSQVLGDYGYTF; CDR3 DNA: TGCGCCAGCAGCCAAGTCCTGGGAGACTATGGCTACACCTTC
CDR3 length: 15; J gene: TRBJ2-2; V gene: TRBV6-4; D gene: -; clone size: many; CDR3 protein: CASSDPSSATGELFF; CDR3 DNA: TGTGCCAGCAGTGACCCGTCTAGCGCGACCGGGGAGCTGTTTTTT
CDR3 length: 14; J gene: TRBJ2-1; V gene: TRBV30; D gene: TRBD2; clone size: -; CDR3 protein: CAWTSVGGFDEQFF; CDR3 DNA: TGTGCCTGGACTAGCGTGGGGGGGTTCGATGAGCAGTTCTTC
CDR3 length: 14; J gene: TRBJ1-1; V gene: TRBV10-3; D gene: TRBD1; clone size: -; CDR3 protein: CAIRLGQGETEAFF; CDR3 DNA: TGTGCCATCAGATTGGGACAGGGGGAGACTGAAGCTTTCTTT
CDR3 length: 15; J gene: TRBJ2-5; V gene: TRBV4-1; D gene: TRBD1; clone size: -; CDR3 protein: CASSLPDRSDETQYF; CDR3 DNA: TGCGCCAGCAGCCTACCGGACAGGTCTGACGAGACCCAGTACTTC
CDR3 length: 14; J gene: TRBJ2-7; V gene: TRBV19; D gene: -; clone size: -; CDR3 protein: CASSIAGSSYEQYF; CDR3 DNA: TGTGCCAGTAGTATCGCGGGGAGCTCCTACGAGCAGTACTTC
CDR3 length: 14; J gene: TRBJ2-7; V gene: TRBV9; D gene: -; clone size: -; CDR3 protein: CASSPGEEPYEQYF; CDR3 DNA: TGTGCCAGCAGCCCCGGGGAGGAACCCTACGAGCAGTACTTC
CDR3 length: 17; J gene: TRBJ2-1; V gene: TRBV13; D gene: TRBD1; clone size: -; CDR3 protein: CASSSTGTASSYNEQFF; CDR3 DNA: TGTGCCAGCAGCTCGACCGGGACAGCGAGCTCCTACAATGAGCAGTTCTTC
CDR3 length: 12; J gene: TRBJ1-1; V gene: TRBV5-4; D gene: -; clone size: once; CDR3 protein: CASSLGQAEAFF; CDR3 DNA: TGTGCCAGCAGCTTGGGGCAGGCTGAAGCTTTCTTT
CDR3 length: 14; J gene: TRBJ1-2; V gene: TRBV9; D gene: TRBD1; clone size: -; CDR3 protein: CASSVDRVGDGYTF; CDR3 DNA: TGTGCCAGCAGCGTCGACAGGGTTGGGGATGGCTACACCTTC
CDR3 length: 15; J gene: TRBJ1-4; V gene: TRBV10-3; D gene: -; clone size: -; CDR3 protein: CAISEFWSGQEKLFF; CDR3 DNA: TGTGCCATCAGTGAGTTTTGGTCAGGGCAAGAAAAACTGTTTTTT
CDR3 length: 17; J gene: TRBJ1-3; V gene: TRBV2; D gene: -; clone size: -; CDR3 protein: CASSELWEGGSGNTIYF; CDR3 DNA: TGTGCCAGCAGTGAATTATGGGAGGGGGGGTCTGGAAACACCATATATTTT
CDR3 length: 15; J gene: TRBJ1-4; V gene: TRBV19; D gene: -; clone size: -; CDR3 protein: CASREGWATNEKLFF; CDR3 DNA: TGTGCCAGTAGAGAGGGTTGGGCAACTAATGAAAAACTGTTTTTT
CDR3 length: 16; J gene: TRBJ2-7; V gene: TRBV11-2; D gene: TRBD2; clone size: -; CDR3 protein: CASSSKGLVGFYEQYF; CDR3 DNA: TGTGCCAGCAGCTCCAAGGGACTAGTTGGATTCTACGAGCAGTACTTC
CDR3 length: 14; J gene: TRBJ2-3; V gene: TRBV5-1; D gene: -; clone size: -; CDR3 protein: CASSHWGVGDTQYF; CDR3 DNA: TGCGCCAGCAGCCACTGGGGGGTAGGAGATACGCAGTATTTT
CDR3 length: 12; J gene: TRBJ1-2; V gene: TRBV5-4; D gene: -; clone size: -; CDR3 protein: CASGGYGYGYTF; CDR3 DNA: TGTGCCAGCGGGGGGTATGGCTATGGCTACACCTTC
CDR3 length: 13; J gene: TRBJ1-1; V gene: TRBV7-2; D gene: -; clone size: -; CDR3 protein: CASSPGGVPEAFF; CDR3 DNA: TGTGCCAGCAGCCCCGGAGGGGTTCCTGAAGCTTTCTTT
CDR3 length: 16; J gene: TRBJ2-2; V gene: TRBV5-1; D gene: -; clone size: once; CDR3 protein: CASSLFRDSLSGELFF; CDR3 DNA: TGCGCCAGCAGCTTGTTCCGGGACTCCCTATCCGGGGAGCTGTTTTTT
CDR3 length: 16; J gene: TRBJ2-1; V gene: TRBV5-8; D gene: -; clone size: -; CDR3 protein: CASSFGDSLSYNEQFF; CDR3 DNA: TGTGCCAGCAGCTTTGGTGACTCTTTATCCTACAATGAGCAGTTCTTC
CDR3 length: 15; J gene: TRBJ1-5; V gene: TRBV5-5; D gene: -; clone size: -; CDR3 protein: CASSPTAAGNQPQHF; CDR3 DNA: TGTGCCAGCAGCCCCACGGCGGCAGGGAATCAGCCCCAGCATTTT
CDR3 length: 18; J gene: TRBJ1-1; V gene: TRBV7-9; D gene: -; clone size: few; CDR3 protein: CASSLAMTFRDTSTEAFF; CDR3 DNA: TGTGCCAGCAGCTTAGCCATGACATTCCGGGACACCAGCACTGAAGCTTTCTTT
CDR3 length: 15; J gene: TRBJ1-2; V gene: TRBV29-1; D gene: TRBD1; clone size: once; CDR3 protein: CSVYRGRGLRGGYTF; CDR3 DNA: TGCAGCGTGTACAGGGGGCGTGGGTTGAGGGGCGGCTACACCTTC
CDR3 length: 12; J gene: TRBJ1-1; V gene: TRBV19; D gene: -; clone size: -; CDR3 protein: CASREGNTEAFF; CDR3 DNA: TGTGCCAGTAGGGAGGGGAACACTGAAGCTTTCTTT
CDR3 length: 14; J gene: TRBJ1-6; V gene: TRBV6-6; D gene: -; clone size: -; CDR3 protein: CASSIPGQNSPLHF; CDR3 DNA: TGTGCCAGCAGTATCCCGGGACAAAATTCACCCCTCCACTTT
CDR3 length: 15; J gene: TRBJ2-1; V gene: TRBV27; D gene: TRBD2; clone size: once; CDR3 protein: CASSPGAGGYNEQFF; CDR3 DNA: TGTGCCAGCAGTCCCGGAGCGGGAGGCTACAATGAGCAGTTCTTC
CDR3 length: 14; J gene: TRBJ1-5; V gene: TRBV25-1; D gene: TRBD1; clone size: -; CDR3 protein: CASSQTGGNQPQHF; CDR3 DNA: TGTGCCAGCAGTCAAACAGGGGGAAATCAGCCCCAGCATTTT
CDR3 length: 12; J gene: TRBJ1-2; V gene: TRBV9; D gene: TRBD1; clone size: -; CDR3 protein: CASGTGLTGYTF; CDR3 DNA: TGTGCCTCGGGGACAGGGTTGACTGGCTACACCTTC
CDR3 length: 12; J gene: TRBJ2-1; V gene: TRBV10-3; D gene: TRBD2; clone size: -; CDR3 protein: CAIRSGSNEQFF; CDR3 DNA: TGTGCCATCAGAAGCGGGAGTAATGAGCAGTTCTTC
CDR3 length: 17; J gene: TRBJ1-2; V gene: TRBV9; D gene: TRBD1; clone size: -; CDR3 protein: CASSVSPGQTIPYGYTF; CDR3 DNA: TGTGCCAGCAGCGTCTCACCGGGACAGACGATCCCCTATGGCTACACCTTC
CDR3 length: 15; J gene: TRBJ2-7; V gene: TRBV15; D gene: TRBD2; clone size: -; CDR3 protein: CATSTGRDYSYEQYF; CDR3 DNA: TGTGCCACCAGCACCGGGCGGGACTATTCCTACGAGCAGTACTTC
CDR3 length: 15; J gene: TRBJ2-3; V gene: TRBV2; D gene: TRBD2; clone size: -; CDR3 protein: CASSSGLVSRSAQYF; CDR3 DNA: TGTGCCAGCAGTTCAGGACTAGTGAGTCGCTCGGCGCAGTATTTT
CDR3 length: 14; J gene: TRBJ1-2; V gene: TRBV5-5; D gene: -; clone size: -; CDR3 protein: CASSPDSPNYGYTF; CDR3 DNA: TGTGCCAGCAGCCCGGACAGTCCCAACTATGGCTACACCTTC
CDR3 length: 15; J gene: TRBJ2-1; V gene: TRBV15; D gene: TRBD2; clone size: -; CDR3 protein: CATSRGGLAGDEQFF; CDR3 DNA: TGTGCCACCAGCAGAGGGGGACTAGCGGGAGACGAGCAGTTCTTC
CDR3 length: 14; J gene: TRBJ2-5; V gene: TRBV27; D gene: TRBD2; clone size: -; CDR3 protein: CASSYSGNEETQYF; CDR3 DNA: TGTGCCAGCAGCTATAGCGGGAACGAAGAGACCCAGTACTTC
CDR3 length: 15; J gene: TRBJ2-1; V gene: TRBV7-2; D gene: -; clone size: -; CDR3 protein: CASSLLLAAYNEQFF; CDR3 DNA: TGTGCCAGCAGCTTACTCTTGGCGGCCTACAATGAGCAGTTCTTC
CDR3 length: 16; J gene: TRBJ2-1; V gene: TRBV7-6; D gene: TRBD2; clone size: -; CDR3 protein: CASSLAPAGVYNEQFF; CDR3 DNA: TGTGCCAGCAGCTTAGCGCCAGCGGGAGTGTACAATGAGCAGTTCTTC
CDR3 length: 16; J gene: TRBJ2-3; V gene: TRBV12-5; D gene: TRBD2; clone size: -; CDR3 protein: CASGLVLSLAGGLEYF; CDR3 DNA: TGTGCTAGTGGTTTGGTACTGTCTCTAGCGGGAGGGCTTGAGTATTTT
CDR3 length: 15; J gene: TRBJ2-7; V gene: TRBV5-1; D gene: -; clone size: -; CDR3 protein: CASSLRQAGSYEQYF; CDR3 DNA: TGCGCCAGCAGCCTGAGACAGGCAGGGTCGTACGAGCAGTACTTC
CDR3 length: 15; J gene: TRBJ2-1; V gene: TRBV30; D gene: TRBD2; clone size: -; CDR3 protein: CAWRASGRVFDEQFF; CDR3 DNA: TGTGCCTGGAGGGCGAGCGGGAGGGTATTCGATGAGCAGTTCTTC
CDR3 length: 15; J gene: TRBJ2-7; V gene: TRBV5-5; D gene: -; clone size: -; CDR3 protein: CASSLWGDSSYEQYF; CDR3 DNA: TGTGCCAGCAGCTTGTGGGGTGACAGCTCCTACGAGCAGTACTTC
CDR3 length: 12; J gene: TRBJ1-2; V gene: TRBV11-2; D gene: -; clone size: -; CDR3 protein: CATGELNYGYTF; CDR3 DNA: TGTGCCACCGGGGAACTTAACTATGGCTACACCTTC